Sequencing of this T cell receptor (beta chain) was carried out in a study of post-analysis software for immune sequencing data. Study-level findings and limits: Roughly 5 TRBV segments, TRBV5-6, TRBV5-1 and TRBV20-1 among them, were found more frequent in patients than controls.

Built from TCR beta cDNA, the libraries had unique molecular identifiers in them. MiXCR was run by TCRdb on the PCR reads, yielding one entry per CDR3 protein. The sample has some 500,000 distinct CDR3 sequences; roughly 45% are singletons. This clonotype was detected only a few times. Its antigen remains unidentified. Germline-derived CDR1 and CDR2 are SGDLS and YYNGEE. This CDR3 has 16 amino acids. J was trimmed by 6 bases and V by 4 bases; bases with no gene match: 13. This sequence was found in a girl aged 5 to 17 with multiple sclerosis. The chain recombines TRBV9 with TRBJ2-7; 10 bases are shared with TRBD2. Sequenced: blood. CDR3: CASSFGGASGRAEQYF. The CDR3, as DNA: TGTGCCAGCAGCTTCGGAGGGGCTAGCGGGAGAGCCGAGCAGTACTTC. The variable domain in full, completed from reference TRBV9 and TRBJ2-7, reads DSGVTQTPKHLITATGQRVTLRCSPRSGDLSVYWYQQSLDQGLQFLIQYYNGEERAKGNILERFSAQQFPDLHSELNLSSLELGDSALYFCASSFGGASGRAEQYFGPGTRLTVT.